Listed here is a single T cell receptor (beta chain). It lacks a known antigen. No base quality information exists; no much larger clone differs at one position. Blood samples were collected up to 4 times in the first month after transplant and then at least monthly when available. The germline V gene sets CDR1 to MNHEY and CDR2 to SVGAGI. V lost 6 bases and J lost 6 bases; the stretch between them is 14 bases long. The CDR3 contains 13 residues, cysteine and phenylalanine counted. Only CDR3 DNA remains: 39 bases, in frame from the first base. The library was obtained by the immunoSEQ multiplex PCR assay. For most patients, high-throughput TCR-beta CDR3 sequencing of genomic DNA was performed by Adaptive Biotechnologies. The authors' pipeline ran thus. Adaptive's ImmunoSEQ software supplied the TCR sequencing data for around 17 patients, while MiXCR and VDJtools were used to process a few other patients. CDR3 nucleotide sequences shared by donor and recipient were removed because the origin of these sequences could not be assigned. To count as alloreactive, a clone needed at least 2-fold expansion over unstimulated cells and a minimum CFSE-low frequency of 0.002% (template counts) or 0.001% (read counts). Clones detected in sequenced pre-transplant spleen, lymph node, or MLR CFSE-low populations of the donor or recipient were defined as mappable. Cumulative frequency of alloreactive clones was calculated as a percentage of all sequences weighted by copy number. In TCRdb, the immuneACCESS table is reduced to in-frame sequences with V and J assigned. These tables do not hold every clone; where another copy was compared, an unresolved V gene accounts for under half, and the others remain unexplained. V and J calls and clone size are as listed in that table; D and trimming were resolved from the DNA. In this sample the table shows roughly 50,000 clones, roughly nine tenths of which occur a single time. The leading ten clones occupy about 6% of the sample.

The data originate from a study of graft-versus-host responses after intestinal transplantation (dated by TCRdb to the early 2020s). About the investigation overall: The transplants that recipients got were multivisceral, liver-intestinal, or isolated intestinal. All recipients received anti-thymocyte globulin induction followed by maintenance tacrolimus and steroids for around three years. After intestinal transplantation, graft-versus-host and host-versus-graft alloreactive T cell clones in the graft, circulation and bone marrow were tracked using bulk TCR-beta CDR3 sequencing. To identify alloreactive clones, pre-transplant mixed lymphocyte reaction products were sequenced and compared with unstimulated pre-transplant donor and recipient T cells. Of the 20 to 25 intestinal transplant recipients enrolled in the cohort, one of whom was a retransplant, a few patients without pretransplant specimens were excluded. A peak of at least 4% donor T cells among recipient peripheral blood mononuclear cells was the definition used for donor T cell macrochimerism. Samples from a few later patients were sequenced in-house on an Illumina MiSeq with MiXCR processing rather than by the commercial service.

Overall results and qualifications from the work: GvH clones were detected in recipient bone marrow, and some of these GvH clones were observed earlier in ileal mucosa or blood, consistent with an intestinal mucosal origin. In patients with donor T cell macrochimerism, the allografts had high GvH to HvG T cell clonal ratios. Early after transplant, declines in HvG clones were associated with peak levels of circulating GvH clones. The relatively low number and heterogeneity of intestinal transplant patients limited the conclusions.

Sequenced material: PBMCs, taken around 95 weeks after intestinal transplant. The chain is made from TRBV6-5 and TRBJ1-2, with TRBD1 as a weak D call on 6 bases. The receptor was derived from a human patient who received an intestinal transplant, so some T cells may come from the graft donor. The CDR3 protein: CASRPPGEDGYTF. The bases read TGTGCCAGCAGGCCCCCAGGGGAGGATGGCTACACCTTC.